These T cell receptor beta chains were read from a single sample in a study of T cell responses to AZD1222 COVID-19 vaccine. Clones were read by immunoSEQ multiplex PCR, and TCRdb kept only the in-frame ones, dropping some. Of about 42,000 clones in the sample, approximately 88% were seen once. The specimen was peripheral blood, collected 28 days after the second AZD1222 dose. The receptors were sampled from an adult who received the AZD1222 COVID-19 vaccine. Each CDR3 is given with its conserved first and last residue. Fields, in order: CDR3 DNA, CDR3 protein, clone size, D gene, V gene, J gene. D genes are given only for firm matches. The listing skips clone size in some rows; elsewhere it reads once, few, many or a size class.

TGTGCCAGTAAGCCGGGACAGACAAACACCGGGGAGCTGTTTTTT	CASKPGQTNTGELFF	once	TRBD1	TRBV19	TRBJ2-2
TGTGCCAGCAGTTTGCTTGGGACACCCCTCCACTTT	CASSLLGTPLHF	NA	NA	TRBV28	TRBJ1-6
TGCGCCAGCAGCTTGTTGGAAGGCACTGAAGCTTTCTTT	CASSLLEGTEAFF	NA	NA	TRBV5-1	TRBJ1-1
TGCGCCAGCAGCTTGAGTGGGTCCCCCTCACAAGAGACCCAGTACTTC	CASSLSGSPSQETQYF	NA	NA	TRBV5-1	TRBJ2-5
TGTGCCAGCAGCCGGTTGGATGGAAATCAGCCCCAGCATTTT	CASSRLDGNQPQHF	NA	NA	TRBV7-9	TRBJ1-5
TGCAGTGCTAGTAAGGGGCACGGCTACACCTTC	CSASKGHGYTF	few	NA	TRBV20-1	TRBJ1-2
TGTGCCAGCAGCTTAGGAGACAGGGGGCGGTCTAATGAGCAGTTCTTC	CASSLGDRGRSNEQFF	NA	TRBD1	TRBV7-3	TRBJ2-1
TGTGCCAGCTCACCGATCCCTCGAGGTTCCAGCGAGCAGTACTTC	CASSPIPRGSSEQYF	NA	NA	TRBV18	TRBJ2-7
TGTGCCAGTGTGGACCAGGGGGAGACCCAGTACTTC	CASVDQGETQYF	NA	NA	TRBV19	TRBJ2-5
TGTGCCAGCAGAGGGGACAGGGAAGTCTATGGCTACACCTTC	CASRGDREVYGYTF	once	TRBD1	TRBV27	TRBJ1-2
TGTGCCAGCAGTCCACGGCCGGCGGGGTTGAAAACATCTGGGGCCAACGTCCTGACTTTC	CASSPRPAGLKTSGANVLTF	few	NA	TRBV27	TRBJ2-6
TGTGCCAGCAGCCACAGGGGTAGAAACAATTCACCCCTCCACTTT	CASSHRGRNNSPLHF	few	TRBD1	TRBV5-6	TRBJ1-6
TGTGCCACCCATTTCTCCGGGACAGGAGGATCACCCCTCCACTTT	CATHFSGTGGSPLHF	NA	TRBD1	TRBV28	TRBJ1-6
TGTGCCAGCAGCTACCCAGGGTTTTATGGCTACACCTTC	CASSYPGFYGYTF	NA	NA	TRBV7-9	TRBJ1-2
TGCGCCAGCAGTGAGGCTGTTGGGTACTACGAGCAGTACTTC	CASSEAVGYYEQYF	NA	NA	TRBV10-2	TRBJ2-7
TGTGCCAGCAGCTTAGTCGGGGACAGATACAATGAGCAGTTCTTC	CASSLVGDRYNEQFF	NA	TRBD1	TRBV7-2	TRBJ2-1
TGTGCCAGCAGCTTAGAAGGACAGCGGACAGATACGCAGTATTTT	CASSLEGQRTDTQYF	NA	NA	TRBV7-9	TRBJ2-3
TGTGCCAGCGGAGGGTCCTACGAGCAGTACTTC	CASGGSYEQYF	NA	NA	TRBV6-5	TRBJ2-7
TGTGCCAGTAAGGCCAGCTACAACTATGGCTACACCTTC	CASKASYNYGYTF	NA	NA	TRBV19	TRBJ1-2
TGCGCCAGCAGCCAGGGACTAGCGGGGAGCACAGATACGCAGTATTTT	CASSQGLAGSTDTQYF	once	TRBD2	TRBV5-1	TRBJ2-3
TGTGCCAGCAGGCCCATTGGGGGGTCCTACGAGCAGTACTTC	CASRPIGGSYEQYF	NA	NA	TRBV2	TRBJ2-7
TGTGCCAGCGGGTGGATCTACAATGAGCAGTTCTTC	CASGWIYNEQFF	NA	NA	TRBV6-5	TRBJ2-1
TGTGCCAGCAGTCAAAGGGGGGGTCATGGCTACACCTTC	CASSQRGGHGYTF	NA	NA	TRBV7-2	TRBJ1-2
TGCAGCGTTGACAAGGGGAACACTGAAGCTTTCTTT	CSVDKGNTEAFF	NA	NA	TRBV29-1	TRBJ1-1
TGTGCCAGCAGCAGGACAGGAATCAATCAGCCCCAGCATTTT	CASSRTGINQPQHF	NA	TRBD1	TRBV6-5	TRBJ1-5
TGCGCCAGCAGTCACACCCAGGGACAGGGTAATCAGCCCCAGCATTTT	CASSHTQGQGNQPQHF	NA	TRBD1	TRBV23-1	TRBJ1-5
TGTGCCAGCAGCCTAGCGGGGGGCATTGTGTATTTT	CASSLAGGIVYF	NA	TRBD2	TRBV12-3/TRBV12-4	TRBJ2-3
TGTGCCAGCAGCCCGGACGGGGGGGGCCTCTACGAGCAGTACTTC	CASSPDGGGLYEQYF	NA	TRBD2	TRBV28	TRBJ2-7
TGTGCCAGCAGCGTAGGCCAGGGGCAGAACTATGGCTACACCTTC	CASSVGQGQNYGYTF	NA	NA	TRBV9	TRBJ1-2
TGTGCCAGCAGTTACGGCACAGATACGCAGTATTTT	CASSYGTDTQYF	NA	NA	TRBV27	TRBJ2-3
TGTGCCAGCAGTGAGGGGGCAGACTATGGCTACACCTTC	CASSEGADYGYTF	NA	NA	TRBV2	TRBJ1-2
TGTGCCAGCAGCTTAAGGGGGGATGGGGCTAACTACGAGCAGTACTTC	CASSLRGDGANYEQYF	NA	NA	TRBV7-2	TRBJ2-7
TGTGCCAGCAGTTTCGCAACAGGGGGCCAGATCGGCAATCAGCCCCAGCATTTT	CASSFATGGQIGNQPQHF	NA	TRBD1	TRBV28	TRBJ1-5
TGTGCCAGTAGAAAGACCGTCACCGGGGAGCTGTTTTTT	CASRKTVTGELFF	NA	NA	TRBV19	TRBJ2-2
TGCGCCAGCAGCATGGAAGGTTTAGCGGGGGTTAGGGATACGCAGTATTTT	CASSMEGLAGVRDTQYF	NA	TRBD2	TRBV5-1	TRBJ2-3
TGTGCCAGCAGCGGCCAAAGGGGCTACGCCGGGGAGCTGTTTTTT	CASSGQRGYAGELFF	NA	NA	TRBV9	TRBJ2-2
TGTGCCAGTGGGACAGGAGCCTACGAGCAGTACTTC	CASGTGAYEQYF	once	TRBD1	TRBV19	TRBJ2-7
TGTGCCTGGAGTGATAGGATAGGGACAGAGCTCCCGAGCGGGTACTTC	CAWSDRIGTELPSGYF	NA	TRBD1	TRBV30	TRBJ2-7